The 26 T cell receptor beta chains reported below all come from one sample, sequenced in a study of T cells after somatic rescue of genetic block. The method was immunoSEQ multiplex PCR; TCRdb's version includes in-frame clones alone and lacks a portion of them. The sample shows 45,000 to 70,000 clones, approximately 96% of them seen only once. Sequencing used peripheral blood mononuclear cells (PBMCs). The receptors were sampled from a child under two years old.

The chain combines TRBV10-3 with TRBJ2-7, with 9 bases lining up with TRBD2. The CDR3 length is 17 residues. From germline, CDR1 is ENHRY and CDR2 SYGVKD. The junction had 6 bases not matched to a gene; V was cut back by 0 bases and J by 0 bases. The CDR3 loop reads CAISESIGREGSYEQYF. The CDR3 DNA is TGTGCCATCAGTGAGTCGATTGGGCGGGAGGGCTCCTACGAGCAGTACTTC.

The V call is TRBV9, the J call TRBJ2-7, with D perhaps TRBD1 (6 bases). Trimming took off 4 bases at V and 5 bases at J, with 16 bases between the two ends. This CDR3 is 14 amino acids long. Germline-derived CDR1 and CDR2 are SGDLS and YYNGEE. The CDR3 DNA reads TGTGCCAGCAGCCCAAAGGGGGTTTTCAACGAGCAGTACTTC. Translating it yields CASSPKGVFNEQYF.

The rearrangement uses TRBV7-2 and TRBJ2-2; no clear D. V lost 1 base and J lost 2, with 8 bases in between. The V gene's germline CDR1 is SGHTA and CDR2 FQGNSA. The CDR3 loop spans 15 amino acids. CDR3 sequence reads: CASSLGNINTGELFF. The CDR3, as DNA: TGTGCCAGCAGCTTAGGAAACATCAACACCGGGGAGCTGTTTTTT.

The V call is TRBV7-8, the J call TRBJ2-5; no reliable D call. The CDR3 consists of 14 residues. Between the trimmed V and J ends, which lost 3 bases and 2 bases, there was a span of 10 bases. Germline values: CDR1 SGHVS, CDR2 FQNEAQ. The CDR3 region has the DNA TGTGCCAGCAGCTTCGGTCCCGGGCAAGAGACCCAGTACTTC. Translation gives CASSFGPGQETQYF.

The rearrangement joins TRBV27 to TRBJ1-3; 11 bases agree with TRBD1. The CDR3 runs to 17 residues. V shed 0 bases and J 2 bases; nucleotides not matched to a gene: 3. Germline CDR1 and CDR2: MNHEY and SMNVEV (reference sequence). This CDR3 is CASSLSPGQGAGNTIYF. The CDR3 nucleotides read TGTGCCAGCAGTTTATCGCCGGGACAGGGGGCTGGAAACACCATATATTTT.

The chain employs TRBV7-9 and TRBJ2-7, with D perhaps TRBD2 (5 bases). The germline V gene has CDR1 SEHNR and CDR2 FQNEAQ (reference sequence). This CDR3 spans 14 amino acids. Between the trimmed V and J ends, which lost 1 base and 5 bases, there was a span of 12 bases. This chain's CDR3 is CASSLDLAIHEQYF. In DNA, the CDR3 is TGTGCCAGCAGCTTAGATTTAGCGATCCACGAGCAGTACTTC.

The chain recombines TRBV5-1 with TRBJ2-7; D unclear. In germline, CDR1 is SGHRS, CDR2 YFSETQ. The CDR3 length is 13 residues. V gave up 2 bases and J gave up 4 bases, with 10 bases separating them. The CDR3 sequence is CASSFSSKYEQYF. DNA of the CDR3: TGCGCCAGCAGCTTTAGCAGTAAATACGAGCAGTACTTC.

The V gene is TRBV6-5, the J gene TRBJ2-3, with 9 bases identical to TRBD1. Germline CDR1 and CDR2: MNHEY and SVGAGI. The CDR3 length is 15 residues. J lost 1 base, V lost 6 bases, and 5 bases had no gene match. In DNA form, the CDR3 reads TGTGCCAGCAGGACCCGGGACAGGGGCACAGATACGCAGTATTTT. As protein: CASRTRDRGTDTQYF.

Notes on this clone: Different DNA sequences within this sample yield the same CDR3. The chain carries TRBV9 and TRBJ1-2; D unclear. This CDR3 is 13 amino acids long. The germline gives CDR1 SGDLS, CDR2 YYNGEE. Trimming shortened V by 3 bases and J by 8 bases, and 14 bases separated the two germline ends. The CDR3 nucleotides are TGTGCCAGCAGCGGGACCGGCATCTACGGCTACACCTTC. Translating it yields CASSGTGIYGYTF.

The chain uses TRBV9 and TRBJ2-1; 7 bases align to TRBD2. The germline V gene encodes CDR1 SGDLS and CDR2 YYNGEE. The CDR3 spans 15 residues. J lost 3 bases, V lost 0 bases, and 3 bases had no gene match. CDR3 DNA: TGTGCCAGCAGCGTAGTAGGGACTAACTACAATGAGCAGTTCTTC. It yields the protein CASSVVGTNYNEQFF.

This clone was counted a single time. The chain is built from TRBV30 and TRBJ2-7; TRBD2 matches 13 bases. Germline trimming cut 0 bases from V and 7 bases from J; bases unmatched to any gene: 0. This CDR3 comprises 13 residues. The germline gives CDR1 GTSNPN, CDR2 SVGIG (reference sequence). Here the CDR3 reads CAWSVLAGGEQYF. The CDR3 DNA is TGTGCCTGGAGTGTACTAGCGGGAGGGGAGCAGTACTTC. The complete variable domain, with remaining parts taken from reference TRBV30 and TRBJ2-7, reads SQTIHQWPATLVQPVGSPLSLECTVEGTSNPNLYWYRQAAGRGLQLLFYSVGIGQISSEVPQNLSASRPQDRQFILSSKKLLLSDSGFYLCAWSVLAGGEQYFGPGTRLTVT.

The chain carries TRBV5-1 and TRBJ2-2, with 13 bases lining up with TRBD2. After removal of 4 bases from V and 7 bases from J, the junction contained 7 bases not matched to a gene. The germline CDR1 and CDR2 sequences are SGHRS and YFSETQ. This CDR3 comprises 16 residues. CDR3: CASSVTSGRIGGELFF. CDR3 DNA: TGCGCCAGCAGCGTGACTAGCGGGAGGATTGGCGGGGAGCTGTTTTTT.

V gene TRBV27 combines with J gene TRBJ1-3; no definite D call. V lost 0 bases to trimming and J lost 3 bases, with 6 bases between them. CDR1 is MNHEY, CDR2 SMNVEV, per germline (reference sequence). CDR3 length: 14 amino acids. The CDR3 region is CASSLSTGGNTIYF. The CDR3 coding sequence is TGTGCCAGCAGTTTATCTACGGGTGGAAACACCATATATTTT.

J is TRBJ2-7 and V is TRBV21-1; the table names TRBD2, a call not compared with the DNA. TRBV21-1 is reported as a pseudogene. This CDR3 comprises 13 residues. The DNA of the CDR3 is TGTGCCAGCAGCACTAGCGGGAGTTACGAGCAGTACTTC. Protein sequence: CASSTSGSYEQYF.

This rearrangement joins TRBV7-9 to TRBJ1-1, with TRBD1 as a possible D gene (6 bases). The germline V gene encodes CDR1 SEHNR and CDR2 FQNEAQ (reference sequence). This CDR3 is built from 16 residues. Deletions cut 4 bases from V and 3 bases from J, with 18 bases between. The CDR3 is CASSSYRLPGDTEAFF. The CDR3 DNA reads as TGTGCCAGCAGCTCCTACCGCCTCCCAGGGGACACTGAAGCTTTCTTT.

Only one count was recorded for this clone. V usage is TRBV10-1 and J usage is TRBJ1-2; D not resolved. Looked up from germline, CDR1 is WNHNN and CDR2 is SYGVQD (reference sequence). The CDR3 extends over 12 amino acids. Trimming cost V 8 bases and J 4 bases, with 11 bases left between them. In DNA, the CDR3 is TGCGCCAGCGCGGGGAGGGTCTATGGCTACACCTTC. Translating it yields CASAGRVYGYTF.

The chain uses TRBV18 and TRBJ2-1, with a tentative D call TRBD1 (5 bases). This CDR3 has 13 residues. With 1 base removed from V and 4 bases from J, the gap between germline ends came to 5 bases. Germline V gene data show CDR1 as KGHSH and CDR2 as LQKENI. Here the CDR3 reads CASSPQGYNEQFF. CDR3 nucleotide sequence: TGTGCCAGCTCACCACAGGGGTACAATGAGCAGTTCTTC. The full variable domain, completed using reference TRBV18 and TRBJ2-1, is NAGVMQNPRHLVRRRGQEARLRCSPMKGHSHVYWYRQLPEEGLKFMVYLQKENIIDESGMPKERFSAEFPKEGPSILRIQQVVRGDSAAYFCASSPQGYNEQFFGPGTRLTVL.

This rearrangement joins TRBV6-5 to TRBJ2-7, with 9 bases that match TRBD1. CDR3 length: 13 amino acids. V trimming: 4 bases; J trimming: 6 bases; junction bases outside the gene matches: 4. CDR1 and CDR2 from the germline V gene are MNHEY and SVGAGI. CDR3: CASSWTGASEQYF. The CDR3 nucleotides read TGTGCCAGCAGTTGGACAGGGGCGAGCGAGCAGTACTTC.

The chain joins TRBV29-1 to TRBJ2-3; D gene unclear. The CDR3 contains 12 residues. V lost 3 bases and J lost 3, with 7 bases in between. The V gene's germline CDR1 is SQVTM and CDR2 ANQGSEA. CDR3 nucleotides: TGCAGCGTTGAGTCGCTTACAGATACGCAGTATTTT. Amino acids: CSVESLTDTQYF.

The chain is built from TRBV6-1 and TRBJ2-3; D unresolved. V shed 6 bases and J shed 2 bases, with 9 bases lying between them. CDR3 length: 13 amino acids. CDR1 and CDR2 (germline): MNHNS, SASEGT. The CDR3: CASSADPTDTQYF. CDR3 DNA sequence: TGTGCCAGCAGCGCGGACCCCACAGATACGCAGTATTTT.

This chain's CDR3 is CAISEDSSYEQYF. CDR3 bases: TGTGCCATCAGTGAGGACAGCTCCTACGAGCAGTACTTC. This chain uses TRBV10-3 with TRBJ2-7, with a weak D call TRBD1 (5 bases). This CDR3 is built from 13 residues. Germline loops: CDR1 ENHRY, CDR2 SYGVKD. V lost 2 bases and J lost 0, with 5 bases in between.

The chain couples TRBV6-5 to TRBJ2-3, with D perhaps matching TRBD2 (6 bases). The germline CDR1 and CDR2 sequences are MNHEY and SVGAGI. V dropped 6 bases and J dropped 0 bases, with 13 bases sitting between them. CDR3 size: 15 residues. CDR3 region: CASSLLSGSTDTQYF. The CDR3 coding sequence is TGTGCCAGCAGCCTACTTAGCGGAAGCACAGATACGCAGTATTTT.

The J gene is TRBJ2-7, the V gene TRBV18; 9 bases line up with TRBD2. Germline V gene lookup returns CDR1 KGHSH and CDR2 LQKENI. V lost 0 bases to trimming and J lost 12 bases; unmatched junction nucleotides: 6. The CDR3 is 13 amino acids. DNA of the CDR3: TGTGCCAGCTCACCACCTAGCGGGAGAGGGCTGTACTTC. This codes for CASSPPSGRGLYF.

Only one count was recorded for this clone. V usage is TRBV4-1 and J usage is TRBJ2-3; 12 positions match TRBD2. Unmatched junction bases numbered 4, after V lost 3 bases and J lost 0 bases. Germline V gene lookup returns CDR1 MGHRA and CDR2 YSYEKL. The CDR3 extends over 17 amino acids. The CDR3 here is CASSHDGTSGSTDTQYF. DNA of the CDR3: TGCGCCAGCAGCCATGACGGGACTAGCGGGAGCACAGATACGCAGTATTTT.

A single count supports this clone. The chain links TRBV13 to TRBJ2-1; TRBD1 matches at 10 bases. J was trimmed by 7 bases and V by 6 bases; bases with no gene match: 6. Germline CDR1 and CDR2: PRHDT and FYEKMQ (reference sequence). This CDR3 comprises 14 residues. This CDR3 is CASRSGTGENEQFF. CDR3 nucleotide sequence: TGTGCCAGCAGGTCCGGGACAGGGGAGAATGAGCAGTTCTTC.

The chain joins TRBV5-6 to TRBJ2-5; 10 bases are a match to TRBD2. The CDR3 has 15 residues. Germline CDR1 is SGHDT and CDR2 is YYEEEE. J lost 6 bases, V lost 0 bases, and 5 bases had no gene match. The CDR3 protein is CASSLGAGGPKTQYF. DNA for the CDR3: TGTGCCAGCAGCTTGGGAGCGGGAGGGCCGAAGACCCAGTACTTC.